Following are 28 T cell receptor beta chains from one sample sequenced in a study of shared clonotypes between healthy human individuals. Profiling relied on immunoSEQ multiplex PCR, and the TCRdb table lists in-frame clones only, not all of them. The data hold fewer than 400,000 clones, with over 65% observed a single time. The sequenced sample consisted of memory CD4+ T cells sorted from blood. Subset described: CD45RA-negative fraction. The receptors derive from a man aged 25 to 40 in good health.

The rearrangement uses TRBV9 and TRBJ2-3; a weak D match, TRBD2 (5 bases). CDR3 length equals 15 residues. V shed 6 bases and J shed 0 bases, with 14 bases lying between them. Germline V lookup: CDR1 SGDLS, CDR2 YYNGEE. The CDR3 DNA reads TGTGCCAGCACCCCGTCGGGAACTAGCACAGATACGCAGTATTTT. It translates to CASTPSGTSTDTQYF.

The chain combines TRBV5-1 with TRBJ2-5, with D possibly matching TRBD2 (5 bases). V dropped 4 bases and J dropped 10 bases, with 23 bases sitting between them. The CDR3 consists of 15 residues. Germline V gene sequence: CDR1 SGHRS, CDR2 YFSETQ. The CDR3 here is CASSVEAGLRGIQYF. As DNA, the CDR3 is TGCGCCAGCAGCGTAGAGGCCGGACTCCGAGGAATCCAGTACTTC.

There are many counts of this clone. The CDR3 protein is CASGSQAQGMKFF. DNA for the CDR3: TGTGCTAGTGGTTCGCAAGCACAGGGGATGAAGTTCTTC. The chain links TRBV12-5 to TRBJ2-1; 7 bases match TRBD1. The ends lost 4 bases at V and 14 bases at J; junction bases unmatched: 11. The germline gives CDR1 LGHNT, CDR2 FRNRAP. CDR3 length: 13 residues.

The rearrangement links TRBV28 to TRBJ2-7, with TRBD1 identical over 7 bases. Trimming took 8 bases from V and 6 from J; bases not matched to a gene: 7. The CDR3 has 12 amino acids. Germline lookup yields CDR1 MDHEN and CDR2 SYDVKM. The DNA of the CDR3 is TGTGCCAGCTCTCAAACAGGGGTCGAGCAGTACTTC. Its protein is CASSQTGVEQYF.

The chain recombines TRBV6-1 with TRBJ2-7; 7 bases match TRBD1. Germline loops: CDR1 MNHNS, CDR2 SASEGT. The CDR3 loop spans 14 amino acids. The J segment lost 9 bases and the V segment lost 5 bases, leaving 13 bases of the junction unmatched. The chain's CDR3 is CASSTGTVYDLQYF. The CDR3 DNA reads TGTGCCAGCAGTACCGGGACAGTCTATGATTTGCAGTACTTC.

The chain joins TRBV5-1 to TRBJ2-3; D is possibly TRBD2 (7 bases). Germline V lookup: CDR1 SGHRS, CDR2 YFSETQ. The CDR3 is 17 amino acids. The V end lost 4 bases, the J end lost 4 bases, and 22 bases lay between the germline ends. The CDR3 DNA is TGCGCCAGCAGCGGGGGGGCGAGCGGGCCAAGCTCAGATACGCAGTATTTT. It specifies CASSGGASGPSSDTQYF.

V usage is TRBV7-3 and J usage is TRBJ2-3, with 8 bases fitting TRBD2. Per the germline V gene, CDR1 is SGHTA and CDR2 is FQGTGA. The length of the CDR3 is 15 residues. Losses at the gene ends were 2 bases for V and 5 bases for J; bases not matched to a gene: 6. This chain's CDR3 is CASSLGGRPRDTQYF. The CDR3 DNA reads as TGTGCCAGCAGCTTAGGCGGGAGGCCGAGAGATACGCAGTATTTT.

J is TRBJ2-1 and V is TRBV29-1; 9 bases map to TRBD2. This CDR3 has 14 amino acids. V lost 7 bases to trimming and J lost 9 bases; unmatched junction nucleotides: 13. The germline V gene has CDR1 SQVTM and CDR2 ANQGSEA. The CDR3 spells CSADQAGGPVEQFF. CDR3 nucleotide sequence: TGCAGCGCCGACCAGGCGGGAGGGCCAGTTGAGCAGTTCTTC.

This clone was picked up a small number of times. This chain uses TRBV25-1 with TRBJ1-2; a possible D gene is TRBD1 (5 bases). CDR1 and CDR2 from the germline V gene are MGHDK and SYGVNS. The V and J ends lost 7 bases and 4 bases respectively, with 16 bases between them. The CDR3 is 14 amino acids. The CDR3 bases are TGTGCCAGCAAACGGGACGGAGAGGGCTATGGCTACACCTTC. It yields the protein CASKRDGEGYGYTF.

This chain joins TRBV5-1 and TRBJ1-3, with D hard to call. The CDR3 runs 18 residues. Germline-derived CDR1 and CDR2 are SGHRS and YFSETQ. V lost 3 bases to trimming and J lost 0 bases, with 19 bases between them. CDR3 nucleotide sequence: TGCGCCAGCAGCTCCCGACCCGACACAGTGAACTCTGGAAACACCATATATTTT. It codes for CASSSRPDTVNSGNTIYF.

This clone was counted only a few times. The V gene is TRBV6-5, the J gene TRBJ1-2, with 9 bases fitting TRBD1. CDR3 length equals 14 residues. Looked up from germline, CDR1 is MNHEY and CDR2 is SVGAGI. Losses at the gene ends were 6 bases for V and 13 bases for J; bases not matched to a gene: 15. In nucleotides, the CDR3 is TGTGCCAGCAGCCCACAGGGGGCTAACTATGGACTCACCTTC. Its translation: CASSPQGANYGLTF.

The CDR3 DNA reads as TGTGCCAGCAGTTACTATGGAAGCTCCTACGAGCAGTACTTC. This encodes CASSYYGSSYEQYF. The chain employs TRBV6-6 and TRBJ2-7; D is undetermined. Per germline, CDR1 MNHNY and CDR2 SVGAGI (reference sequence). CDR3 length: 14 amino acids. V was cut by 1 base and J by 0 bases, with 7 bases left in between.

The chain uses TRBV4-3 and TRBJ1-1, with a tentative D call TRBD1 (5 bases). Germline V gene data show CDR1 as LGHNA and CDR2 as YSLEER. Trimming cost V 4 bases and J 0 bases, with 12 bases left between them. The CDR3 has 15 residues. CDR3 DNA: TGCGCCAGCAGCCGGAGGGCGGGACTGAACACTGAAGCTTTCTTT. Translation: CASSRRAGLNTEAFF.

J is TRBJ2-7 and V is TRBV10-1; 7 bases are a match to TRBD2. In germline, CDR1 is WNHNN, CDR2 SYGVQD (reference sequence). CDR3 length: 15 amino acids. V was pared by 6 bases and J by 0 bases, with 8 bases of the junction left unmatched. The CDR3 protein is CASSGGTTPSYEQYF. The CDR3 nucleotides are TGCGCCAGCAGCGGGGGGACTACACCCTCCTACGAGCAGTACTTC.

The J gene is TRBJ1-1, the V gene TRBV5-1, with TRBD1 identical over 11 bases. Germline V gives CDR1 SGHRS, CDR2 YFSETQ. CDR3 size: 16 residues. J gave up 0 bases and V 3 bases, and 4 bases lay outside the gene matches. This CDR3 is CASSSRTGGMNTEAFF. As DNA, the CDR3 is TGCGCCAGCAGCTCCCGGACAGGGGGCATGAACACTGAAGCTTTCTTT.

The sample holds one count of this clone. The CDR3 is CASSGPDRFNTEAFF. In nucleotides, the CDR3 is TGTGCCAGCAGTGGACCGGACAGGTTTAACACTGAAGCTTTCTTT. V gene TRBV25-1 combines with J gene TRBJ1-1, with 7 positions matching TRBD1. The J segment lost 2 bases and the V segment lost 4 bases, leaving 7 bases of the junction unmatched. This CDR3 is built from 15 residues. CDR1 and CDR2 (germline): MGHDK, SYGVNS. Complete variable domain (other parts from reference TRBV25-1 and TRBJ1-1): EADIYQTPRYLVIGTGKKITLECSQTMGHDKMYWYQQDPGMELHLIHYSYGVNSTEKGDLSSESTVSRIRTEHFPLTLESARPSHTSQYLCASSGPDRFNTEAFFGQGTRLTVV.

CDR3 coding DNA: TGTGCCAGCAGTACCCCCGGAGATACGCAGTATTTT. Translated, it gives CASSTPGDTQYF. This sequence joins TRBV6-6 and TRBJ2-3; D not certain. Germline V gene data show CDR1 as MNHNY and CDR2 as SVGAGI (reference sequence). Trimming left V 5 bases short and J 5 bases short, with 8 bases between. This CDR3 spans 12 amino acids.

J is TRBJ1-4 and V is TRBV9; the D is unclear. Germline V lookup: CDR1 SGDLS, CDR2 YYNGEE. Trimming took off 0 bases at V and 5 bases at J, with 5 bases between the two ends. The CDR3 is 13 residues long. The CDR3, as DNA: TGTGCCAGCAGCGTAGGAAGGAATGAAAAACTGTTTTTT. Its translation is CASSVGRNEKLFF.

This clone is a singleton in its sample. CDR3 DNA sequence: TGTGCCAGCAGCGGACTAGACCCCTACGAGCAGTACTTC. Its translation is CASSGLDPYEQYF. The chain uses TRBV5-4 and TRBJ2-7; 7 positions agree with TRBD2. CDR1 is SGHNT, CDR2 YYREEE, per germline (reference sequence). This CDR3 contains 13 residues. Trimming took 4 bases from V and 2 from J; bases not matched to a gene: 3. Looking up the rest from reference TRBV5-4 and TRBJ2-7 gives the full variable domain: ETGVTQSPTHLIKTRGQQVTLRCSSQSGHNTVSWYQQALGQGPQFIFQYYREEENGRGNFPPRFSGLQFPNYSSELNVNALELDDSALYLCASSGLDPYEQYFGPGTRLTVT.

This clone was observed a few times. This chain uses TRBV5-1 with TRBJ2-7, with 10 bases fitting TRBD1. The V and J ends lost 4 bases and 0 bases, in that order; junction bases with no gene match: 7. The germline gives CDR1 SGHRS, CDR2 YFSETQ. The CDR3 length is 16 residues. The chain's CDR3 is CASSRQGAGYSYEQYF. CDR3 nucleotides: TGCGCCAGCAGCCGACAGGGGGCGGGATACTCCTACGAGCAGTACTTC.

J is TRBJ2-2 and V is TRBV6-1; 8 bases agree with TRBD1. CDR1 MNHNS and CDR2 SASEGT come from the germline V gene. Trimming took 2 bases from V and 7 from J; bases not matched to a gene: 12. This CDR3 region has 17 residues. CDR3 protein: CASSEFHQGARGGELFF. Written as DNA, the CDR3 is TGTGCCAGCAGTGAATTCCATCAGGGGGCCAGAGGCGGGGAGCTGTTTTTT.

This chain uses TRBV6-6 with TRBJ2-7; 7 nucleotides line up with TRBD1. V was pared by 5 bases and J by 5 bases, with 9 bases of the junction left unmatched. The CDR3 consists of 14 residues. CDR1 and CDR2 from the germline V gene are MNHNY and SVGAGI (reference sequence). The CDR3 DNA follows: TGTGCCAGCAGTACAAGACAGGGAGCCGACGAGCAGTACTTC. This encodes CASSTRQGADEQYF.

This chain connects TRBV27 to TRBJ1-5; TRBD1 is a possible D gene (5 bases). Trimming left V 3 bases short and J 6 bases short, with 12 bases between. CDR3 length: 14 amino acids. From germline, CDR1 is MNHEY and CDR2 SMNVEV (reference sequence). The DNA of the CDR3 is TGTGCCAGCAGTTTCAGGGTTGAGGGTCAGCCCCAGCATTTT. This translates into CASSFRVEGQPQHF.

The V call is TRBV19, the J call TRBJ2-2, with a possible D match to TRBD2 (5 bases). Deletions cut 8 bases from V and 6 bases from J, with 16 bases between. Per the germline V gene, CDR1 is LNHDA and CDR2 is SQIVND (reference sequence). The CDR3 is made up of 14 amino acids. CDR3 sequence reads: CASALGPTPGELFF. The CDR3 DNA sequence: TGTGCCAGTGCACTAGGGCCAACCCCCGGGGAGCTGTTTTTT.

The genes are TRBV7-2 and TRBJ2-3; no definite D call. This CDR3 comprises 13 residues. Germline lookup yields CDR1 SGHTA and CDR2 FQGNSA. Between the trimmed V and J ends, which lost 6 bases and 4 bases, there was a span of 11 bases. The CDR3 here is CASRIPRADTQYF. In DNA form, the CDR3 reads TGTGCCAGCAGAATCCCTAGAGCAGATACGCAGTATTTT.

In nucleotides, the CDR3 is TGTGCCTGGAGAAAAATAACCGGGGAGCTGTTTTTT. Residues: CAWRKITGELFF. The chain is built from TRBV30 and TRBJ2-2; no clear D gene. CDR3 size: 12 residues. Germline V gene sequence: CDR1 GTSNPN, CDR2 SVGIG (reference sequence). Trimming removed 3 bases at V and 5 bases at J, with 7 bases between.

The rearrangement uses TRBV6-4 and TRBJ2-1; 7 nucleotides agree with TRBD2. Unmatched junction bases numbered 7, after V lost 7 bases and J lost 4 bases. Germline V gives CDR1 MRHNA, CDR2 SNTAGT. The CDR3 has 14 residues. The CDR3 DNA reads TGTGCCAGCAAGGTGGCGGGAGAATACAATGAGCAGTTCTTC. Its protein product is CASKVAGEYNEQFF.

As DNA, the CDR3 is TGTGCCAGCACCAGGACAGGGGGGACAAAAACTTACAATGAGCAGTTCTTC. Protein product: CASTRTGGTKTYNEQFF. This chain links TRBV25-1 with TRBJ2-1; TRBD1 agrees at 10 bases. The germline CDR1 and CDR2 sequences are MGHDK and SYGVNS. The CDR3 loop spans 17 amino acids. J was trimmed by 4 bases and V by 7 bases; bases with no gene match: 13.